This T cell receptor beta chain was sequenced during a study of T cell responses to AZD1222 COVID-19 vaccine. Study-wide findings and caveats: The reported proportion of spike-specific TCRs targeting unmutated variant regions was nearly half.

This clone was detected a few times. What it recognizes is unknown. Clones were sequenced by immunoSEQ multiplex PCR, and TCRdb holds only the in-frame ones, with some missing. Seen here are 110,000 or so clones, about 80% observed once, and the top ten hold 4% to 6%. Germline loops: CDR1 SGHKS, CDR2 YYEKEE (reference sequence). The CDR3 is 15 amino acids. The V and J ends lost 0 bases and 6 bases respectively, with 15 bases between them. V usage is TRBV5-5 and J usage is TRBJ1-2; D uncertain. The material sequenced was peripheral blood, taken on day 0 of AZD1222 vaccination. This TCR derives from an adult in good health. CDR3 coding DNA: TGTGCCAGCAGCTTGGGAGTAGGGTTGATCGATGGCTACACCTTC. This codes for CASSLGVGLIDGYTF.